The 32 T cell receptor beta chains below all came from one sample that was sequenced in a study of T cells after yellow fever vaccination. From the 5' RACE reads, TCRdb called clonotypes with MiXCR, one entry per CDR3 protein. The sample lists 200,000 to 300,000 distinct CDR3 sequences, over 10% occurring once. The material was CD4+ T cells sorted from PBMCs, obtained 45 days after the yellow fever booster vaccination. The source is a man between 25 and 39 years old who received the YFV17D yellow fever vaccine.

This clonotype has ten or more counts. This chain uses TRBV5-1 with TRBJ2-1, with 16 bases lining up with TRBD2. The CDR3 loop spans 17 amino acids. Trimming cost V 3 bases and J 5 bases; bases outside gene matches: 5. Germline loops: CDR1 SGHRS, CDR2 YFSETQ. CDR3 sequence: CASSSLGTSGRDNEQFF. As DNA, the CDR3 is TGCGCCAGCAGCTCTCTGGGGACTAGCGGGAGGGACAATGAGCAGTTCTTC.

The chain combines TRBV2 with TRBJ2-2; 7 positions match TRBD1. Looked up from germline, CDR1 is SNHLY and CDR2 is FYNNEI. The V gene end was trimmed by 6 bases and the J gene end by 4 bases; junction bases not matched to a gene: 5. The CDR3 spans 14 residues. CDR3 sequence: CASRRQGGTGELFF. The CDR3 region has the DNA TGTGCCAGCAGACGACAGGGTGGCACCGGGGAGCTGTTTTTT.

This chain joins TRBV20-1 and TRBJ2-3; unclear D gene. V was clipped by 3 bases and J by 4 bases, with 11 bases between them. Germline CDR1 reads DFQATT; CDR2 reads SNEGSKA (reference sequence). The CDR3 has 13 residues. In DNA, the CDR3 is TGCAGTGCTAGTTTGTGGCCTCCAGATACGCAGTATTTT. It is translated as CSASLWPPDTQYF.

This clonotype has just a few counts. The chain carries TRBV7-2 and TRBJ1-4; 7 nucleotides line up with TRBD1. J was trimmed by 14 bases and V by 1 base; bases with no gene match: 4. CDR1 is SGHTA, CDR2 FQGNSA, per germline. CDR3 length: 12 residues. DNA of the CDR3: TGTGCCAGCAGCTTAGGGACAGGCAGGCTGTTTTTT. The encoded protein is CASSLGTGRLFF.

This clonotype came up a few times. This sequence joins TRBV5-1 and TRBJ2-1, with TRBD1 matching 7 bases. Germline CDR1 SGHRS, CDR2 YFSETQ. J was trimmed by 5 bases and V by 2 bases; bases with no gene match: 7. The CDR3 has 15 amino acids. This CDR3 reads CASSLSDRVDNEQFF. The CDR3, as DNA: TGCGCCAGCAGCTTAAGCGACAGGGTAGACAATGAGCAGTTCTTC.

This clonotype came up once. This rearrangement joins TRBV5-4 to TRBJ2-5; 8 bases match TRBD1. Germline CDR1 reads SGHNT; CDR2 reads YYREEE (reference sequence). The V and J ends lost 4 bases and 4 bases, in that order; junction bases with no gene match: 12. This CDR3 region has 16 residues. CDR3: CASSLGGQATAETQYF. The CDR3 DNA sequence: TGTGCCAGCAGCCTCGGGGGACAGGCTACAGCAGAGACCCAGTACTTC.

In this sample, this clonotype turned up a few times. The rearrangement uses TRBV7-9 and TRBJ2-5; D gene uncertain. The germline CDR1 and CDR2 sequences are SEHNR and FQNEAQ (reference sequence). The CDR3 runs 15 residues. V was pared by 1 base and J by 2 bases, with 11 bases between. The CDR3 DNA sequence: TGTGCCAGCAGCTTAGGGAGCTACATTCAAGAGACCCAGTACTTC. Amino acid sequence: CASSLGSYIQETQYF.

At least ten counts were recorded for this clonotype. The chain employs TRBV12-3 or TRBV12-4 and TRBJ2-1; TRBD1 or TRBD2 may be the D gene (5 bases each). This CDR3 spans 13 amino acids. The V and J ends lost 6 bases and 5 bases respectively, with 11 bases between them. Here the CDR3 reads CASSLEGNNEQFF. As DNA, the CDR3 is TGTGCCAGCAGCCTCGAGGGGAACAATGAGCAGTTCTTC.

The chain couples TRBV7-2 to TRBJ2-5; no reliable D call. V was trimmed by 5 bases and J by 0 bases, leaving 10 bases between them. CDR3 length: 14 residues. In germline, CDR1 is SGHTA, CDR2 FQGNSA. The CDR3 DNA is TGTGCCAGCAGCCTCCTACGACACCAAGAGACCCAGTACTTC. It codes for CASSLLRHQETQYF.

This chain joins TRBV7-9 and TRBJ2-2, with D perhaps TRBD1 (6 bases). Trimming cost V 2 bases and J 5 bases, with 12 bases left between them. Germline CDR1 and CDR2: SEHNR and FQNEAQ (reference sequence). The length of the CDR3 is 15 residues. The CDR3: CASSLIGTRTGELFF. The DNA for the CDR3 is TGTGCCAGCAGCTTAATCGGGACACGGACCGGGGAGCTGTTTTTT.

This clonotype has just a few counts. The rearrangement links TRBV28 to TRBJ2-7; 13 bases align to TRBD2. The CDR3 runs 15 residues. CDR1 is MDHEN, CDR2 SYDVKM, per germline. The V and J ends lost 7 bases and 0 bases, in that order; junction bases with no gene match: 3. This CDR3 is CASKLAGGSSYEQYF. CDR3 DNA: TGTGCCAGCAAACTAGCGGGAGGGAGCTCCTACGAGCAGTACTTC.

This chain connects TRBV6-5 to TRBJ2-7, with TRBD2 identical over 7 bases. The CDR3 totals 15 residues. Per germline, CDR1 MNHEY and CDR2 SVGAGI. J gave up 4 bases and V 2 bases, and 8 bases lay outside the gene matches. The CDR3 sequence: CASSYASGFIYEQYF. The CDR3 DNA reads TGTGCCAGCAGTTACGCTAGCGGATTTATTTACGAGCAGTACTTC.

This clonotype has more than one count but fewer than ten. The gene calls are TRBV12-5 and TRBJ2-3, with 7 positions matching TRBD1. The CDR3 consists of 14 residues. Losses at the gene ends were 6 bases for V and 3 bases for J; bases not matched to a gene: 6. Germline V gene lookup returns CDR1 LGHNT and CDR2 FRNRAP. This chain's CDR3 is CASGRGGSTDTQYF. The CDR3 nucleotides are TGTGCTAGTGGCCGAGGGGGCTCAACAGATACGCAGTATTTT.

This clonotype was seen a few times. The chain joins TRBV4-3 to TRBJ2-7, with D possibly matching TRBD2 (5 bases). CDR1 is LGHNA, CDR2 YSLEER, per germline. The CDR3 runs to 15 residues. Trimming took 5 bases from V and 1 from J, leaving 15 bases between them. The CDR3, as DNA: TGCGCCAGCAGCAACCGTTGGGCGGGTTCCTACGAGCAGTACTTC. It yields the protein CASSNRWAGSYEQYF.

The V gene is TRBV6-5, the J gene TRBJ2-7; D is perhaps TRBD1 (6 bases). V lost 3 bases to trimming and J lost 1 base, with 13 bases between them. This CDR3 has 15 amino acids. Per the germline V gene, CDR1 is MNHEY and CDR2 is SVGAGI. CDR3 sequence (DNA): TGTGCCAGCAGTTATTTTCAGGGGTCATCCTACGAGCAGTACTTC. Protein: CASSYFQGSSYEQYF.

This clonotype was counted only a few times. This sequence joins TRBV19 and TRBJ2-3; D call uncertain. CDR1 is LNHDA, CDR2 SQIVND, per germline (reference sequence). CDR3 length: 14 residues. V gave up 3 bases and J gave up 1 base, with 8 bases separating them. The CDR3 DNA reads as TGTGCCAGTAGTATGGCCTTCCGCACAGATACGCAGTATTTT. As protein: CASSMAFRTDTQYF.

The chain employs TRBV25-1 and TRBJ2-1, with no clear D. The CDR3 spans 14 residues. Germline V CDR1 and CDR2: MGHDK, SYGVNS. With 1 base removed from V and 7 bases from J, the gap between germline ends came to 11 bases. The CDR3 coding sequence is TGTGCCAGCAGTGAATTGGGCTCTAAGAATGAGCAGTTCTTC. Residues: CASSELGSKNEQFF.

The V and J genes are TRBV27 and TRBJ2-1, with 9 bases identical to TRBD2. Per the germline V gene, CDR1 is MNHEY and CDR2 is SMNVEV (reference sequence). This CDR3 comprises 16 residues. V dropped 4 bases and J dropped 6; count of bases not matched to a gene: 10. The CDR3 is CASSSVAGDPVNEQFF. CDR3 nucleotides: TGTGCCAGCAGTTCAGTAGCGGGAGATCCGGTCAATGAGCAGTTCTTC.

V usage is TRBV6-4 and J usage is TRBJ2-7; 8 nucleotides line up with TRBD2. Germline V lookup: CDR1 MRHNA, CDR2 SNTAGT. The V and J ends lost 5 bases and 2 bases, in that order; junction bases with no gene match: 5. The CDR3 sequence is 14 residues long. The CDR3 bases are TGTGCCAGCAGTACCGAAGCGGGAGCCTACGAGCAGTACTTC. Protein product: CASSTEAGAYEQYF.

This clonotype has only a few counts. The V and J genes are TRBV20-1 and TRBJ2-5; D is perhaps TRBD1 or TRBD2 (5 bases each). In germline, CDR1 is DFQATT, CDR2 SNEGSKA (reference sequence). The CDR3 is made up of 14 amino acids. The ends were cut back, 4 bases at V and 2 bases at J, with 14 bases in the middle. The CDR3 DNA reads TGCAGTGCTATGGGGGTGGGGATTCAAGAGACCCAGTACTTC. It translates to CSAMGVGIQETQYF.

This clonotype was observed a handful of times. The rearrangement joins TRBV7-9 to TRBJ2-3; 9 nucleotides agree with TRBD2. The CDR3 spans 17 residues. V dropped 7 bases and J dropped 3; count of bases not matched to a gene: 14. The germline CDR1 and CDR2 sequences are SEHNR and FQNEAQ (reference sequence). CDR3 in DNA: TGTGCCAGCACTCCCGGCGGGAGGGCCAAGGTGACAGATACGCAGTATTTT. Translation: CASTPGGRAKVTDTQYF.

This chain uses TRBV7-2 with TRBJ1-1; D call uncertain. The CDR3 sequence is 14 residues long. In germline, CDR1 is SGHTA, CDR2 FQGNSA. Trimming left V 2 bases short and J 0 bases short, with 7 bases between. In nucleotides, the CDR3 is TGTGCCAGCAGCTTATATCAGGTGAACACTGAAGCTTTCTTT. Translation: CASSLYQVNTEAFF.

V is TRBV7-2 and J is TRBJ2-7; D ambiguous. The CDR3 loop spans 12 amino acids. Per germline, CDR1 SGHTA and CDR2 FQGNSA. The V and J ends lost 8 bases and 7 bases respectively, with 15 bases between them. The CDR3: CASGRALREQYF. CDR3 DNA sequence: TGTGCCAGCGGACGGGCCCTGAGGGAGCAGTACTTC.

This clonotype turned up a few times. CDR3 nucleotide sequence: TGCGCCAGCAGTGACTGGACTAGCGGACAAGAGACCCAGTACTTC. It codes for CASSDWTSGQETQYF. This chain uses TRBV10-2 with TRBJ2-5; 10 nucleotides agree with TRBD2. The V segment lost 3 bases and the J segment 2 bases; nucleotides outside the gene matches: 3. Germline V gene lookup returns CDR1 WSHSY and CDR2 SAAADI. This CDR3 is 15 amino acids long.

The CDR3 DNA reads as TGTGCCAGCAGTTCAGCGTTGGAGACCCAGTACTTC. The encoded protein is CASSSALETQYF. The V and J genes are TRBV6-6 and TRBJ2-5; no firm D call. The V end lost 4 bases, the J end lost 5 bases, and 8 bases lay between the germline ends. Germline V gene lookup returns CDR1 MNHNY and CDR2 SVGAGI (reference sequence). This CDR3 is built from 12 residues.

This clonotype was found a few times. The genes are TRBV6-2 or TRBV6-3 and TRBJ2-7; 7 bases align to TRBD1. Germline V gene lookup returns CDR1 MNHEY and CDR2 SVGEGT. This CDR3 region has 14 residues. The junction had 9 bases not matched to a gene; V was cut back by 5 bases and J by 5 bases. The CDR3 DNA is TGTGCCAGCAGTCAGACCAACAGGGGCCACGAGCAGTACTTC. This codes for CASSQTNRGHEQYF.

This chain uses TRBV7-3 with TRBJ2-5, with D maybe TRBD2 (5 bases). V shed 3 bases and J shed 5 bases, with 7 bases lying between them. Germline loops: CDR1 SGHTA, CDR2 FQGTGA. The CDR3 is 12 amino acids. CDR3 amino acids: CASSLGDETQYF. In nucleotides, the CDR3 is TGTGCCAGCAGCTTGGGAGACGAGACCCAGTACTTC.

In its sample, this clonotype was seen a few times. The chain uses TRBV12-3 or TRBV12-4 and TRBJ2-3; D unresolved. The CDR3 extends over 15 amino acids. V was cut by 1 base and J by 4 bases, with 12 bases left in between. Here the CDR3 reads CASSLGLATADTQYF. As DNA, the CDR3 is TGTGCCAGCAGTTTAGGGCTGGCCACGGCAGATACGCAGTATTTT.

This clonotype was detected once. In DNA form, the CDR3 reads TGCAGTGCTAGAGATTTAAAAGACAGGGGGGTAGATGAGCAGTTCTTC. It encodes CSARDLKDRGVDEQFF. The chain links TRBV20-1 to TRBJ2-1; 9 positions match TRBD1. The trim removed 0 bases at V and 8 bases at J, leaving 11 bases unmatched. The CDR3 covers 16 residues. CDR1 is DFQATT, CDR2 SNEGSKA, per germline (reference sequence).

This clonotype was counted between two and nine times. The CDR3 nucleotides are TGCGCCAGCAGCTTGGGCTTTGGGACAGTTGGCCACAATGAGCAGTTCTTC. It encodes CASSLGFGTVGHNEQFF. The chain recombines TRBV5-1 with TRBJ2-1; 7 bases align to TRBD1. This CDR3 region has 17 residues. The V gene's germline CDR1 is SGHRS and CDR2 YFSETQ. V shed 0 bases, J shed 5 bases, and the junction held 11 bases outside the gene matches.

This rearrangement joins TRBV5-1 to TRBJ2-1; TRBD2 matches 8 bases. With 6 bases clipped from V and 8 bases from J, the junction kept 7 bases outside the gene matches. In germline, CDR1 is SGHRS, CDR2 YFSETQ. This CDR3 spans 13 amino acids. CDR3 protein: CASIAGGGDEQFF. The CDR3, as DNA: TGCGCCAGCATCGCGGGAGGCGGGGATGAGCAGTTCTTC.

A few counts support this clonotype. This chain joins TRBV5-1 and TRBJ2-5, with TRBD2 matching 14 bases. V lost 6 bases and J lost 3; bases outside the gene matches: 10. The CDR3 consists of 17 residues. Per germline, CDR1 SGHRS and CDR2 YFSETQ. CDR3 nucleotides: TGCGCCAGCAATATCCCCTGGGGACTAGCGGGAGAAGAGACCCAGTACTTC. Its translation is CASNIPWGLAGEETQYF.